The rows below give T cell receptor beta chains drawn from one sample of a study of blood T cell repertoires in COVID-19. Measured with immunoSEQ multiplex PCR; TCRdb has only the in-frame clones, and not every one. In the table there are fewer than 200,000 clones, 70% to 90% of which are singletons. Sequencing input: peripheral blood. These TCRs come from a man aged 60 to 69 who had recovered from COVID-19. Both conserved end residues are part of each CDR3. Fields, in order: D gene, V gene, CDR3 protein. A D gene is named only where the DNA matches it firmly.

TRBD1 | TRBV27 | CASSWDRTYEQYF
TRBD1 | TRBV4-2 | CASSQDRDTGGTQYF
TRBD1 | TRBV27 | CASSKTGGPGQPQHF
- | TRBV5-1 | CASSSGFGDYGYTF
TRBD1 | TRBV24-1 | CATSEQGEDTQYF
- | TRBV12-3/TRBV12-4 | CASSLDVSAEAFF
TRBD1 | TRBV20-1 | CSAGDYRGGEKLFF
- | TRBV6-5 | CASSFSEGEQYF
- | TRBV14 | CASSQGLRNTEAFF
TRBD2 | TRBV7-8 | CASSSPPGGGPPGELFF
TRBD1 | TRBV28 | CASRAPTGGSYEQYF
TRBD1 | TRBV15 | CATSPRQGSGTEAFF
TRBD2 | TRBV9 | CASSVVGGDETQYF
TRBD1 | TRBV28 | CASSLSEDRDFRGYTF
- | TRBV5-1 | CASTLGGNSPLHF
- | TRBV6-5 | CASLGGKNEKLFF
- | TRBV6-1 | CASSDRVGGYTF
- | TRBV11-2 | CAISQGGGYTF
- | TRBV2 | CASSESGGYTF
TRBD2 | TRBV2 | CASSEGRTSIDNEQFF
TRBD1 | TRBV7-2 | CASRKVGTGPEKLFF
- | TRBV3-1/TRBV3-2 | CASSQDVARAGELFF
- | TRBV6-4 | CASSDGGAVDTQYF
- | TRBV3-1/TRBV3-2 | CASSQGSAQTNEKLFF
- | TRBV11-3 | CASSIRVTETQYF
- | TRBV15 | CATSRERTPNYKQYF
- | TRBV4-2 | CASSPSLVPYEQYF
TRBD1 | TRBV5-1 | CASSSQGVAGANVLTF
- | TRBV7-2 | CASSSAPGNTYEQYF
- | TRBV4-2 | CASSQPRGDGGTDTQYF
- | TRBV4-2 | CASSQESVRAYGYTF
- | TRBV12-5 | CASGLTSADTQYF
- | TRBV30 | CAWSGGGQPQHF
TRBD1 | TRBV6-2/TRBV6-3 | CASSQPGQVLYGYTF
- | TRBV6-5 | CASSYSGVGGGPPLHF
TRBD2 | TRBV7-8 | CASRAGEWFTGELFF
- | TRBV5-4 | CASSLAGLLNTEAFF
TRBD2 | TRBV18 | CASSPQSGGGTDTQYF
- | TRBV9 | CASRKGTSNTEAFF
- | TRBV5-5 | CASSLQGNTEAFF
TRBD1 | TRBV7-2 | CASSKPYVGTGGNTIYF
TRBD2 | TRBV5-1 | CASSSPGTSPVGTQYF
- | TRBV27 | CASSKGVTEAFF
- | TRBV29-1 | CSVRKDSAGNTIYF
TRBD1 | TRBV19 | CASRDRTGTGGREKLFF
- | TRBV19 | CASSPRVGGELFF
- | TRBV12-3/TRBV12-4 | CASTEAGGHTF
- | TRBV9 | CASSSFGESNQPQHF
TRBD2 | TRBV5-5 | CASSLQSGGGYEQYF
TRBD1 | TRBV6-6 | CASSYSATGAGGYTF
- | TRBV7-3 | CASSPSGPSPQYGYTF
TRBD2 | TRBV9 | CASSVGTSATGELFF
- | TRBV5-8 | CASNQGQTLTDTQYF
TRBD1 | TRBV6-5 | CASSLSGTDYEQYF
TRBD1 | TRBV9 | CASSPTTGVAGNTIYF
- | TRBV5-5 | CASSRGDNSGNTIYF
- | TRBV19 | CASSPRAVDYGYTF
- | TRBV5-5 | CASTTVPRDEKLFF
TRBD1 | TRBV30 | CAWDSGQGKDEQYF
TRBD2 | TRBV4-1 | CASSHVLAGSSDTQYF